These 25 T cell receptor beta chains were all obtained from the same sample, sequenced in a study of T-cell memory formation after mild COVID-19. TCRdb ran MiXCR on the 5' RACE reads and lists one entry per CDR3 protein. The data show some 300,000 distinct CDR3 sequences, more than 20% seen once. Source material: PBMCs or a T cell subset sorted from them (not recorded which). Receptors were obtained from a man aged 18 to 29 who had mild COVID-19 (a few samples of this study predate the infection). Cell type and time point are not known.

The chain recombines TRBV5-1 with TRBJ1-1; 10 bases match TRBD1. J was trimmed by 3 bases and V by 4 bases; bases with no gene match: 6. In germline, CDR1 is SGHRS, CDR2 YFSETQ. CDR3 length equals 15 residues. The CDR3 DNA is TGCGCCAGCAGCCCAACCGGGACAGGGGACACTGAAGCTTTCTTT. Its protein is CASSPTGTGDTEAFF.

The table lists this clonotype with many counts. V and J are TRBV2 and TRBJ1-2; D is ambiguous. CDR1 is SNHLY, CDR2 FYNNEI, per germline. CDR3 size: 14 residues. Trimming shortened V by 0 bases and J by 2 bases, and 7 bases separated the two germline ends. CDR3: CASSEAKRNYGYTF. As DNA, the CDR3 is TGTGCCAGCAGTGAAGCTAAACGGAACTATGGCTACACCTTC.

This chain links TRBV12-5 with TRBJ1-5; no reliable D call. V was shortened by 3 bases and J by 3 bases, with 6 bases between the two germline ends. Germline values: CDR1 LGHNT, CDR2 FRNRAP. There are 13 residues in the CDR3. The CDR3 is CASGFGPNQPQHF. The CDR3 nucleotides are TGTGCTAGTGGTTTCGGCCCCAATCAGCCCCAGCATTTT.

This clonotype came up a few times. The genes are TRBV5-1 and TRBJ1-2; tentatively, D is TRBD1 (5 bases). Trimming left V 4 bases short and J 8 bases short, with 9 bases between. Germline-derived CDR1 and CDR2 are SGHRS and YFSETQ. CDR3 length: 11 amino acids. The CDR3 protein is CASSQGTGYTF. The DNA of the CDR3 is TGCGCCAGCAGCCAGGGAACCGGCTACACCTTC.

This clonotype was detected a few times. This chain's CDR3 is CSASQGSDEQYF. In DNA form, the CDR3 reads TGCAGTGCTAGCCAGGGTTCTGACGAGCAGTACTTC. The chain employs TRBV20-1 and TRBJ2-7; D is possibly TRBD1 (5 bases). The CDR3 spans 12 residues. CDR1 and CDR2 from the germline V gene are DFQATT and SNEGSKA (reference sequence). Deletions cut 3 bases from V and 5 bases from J, with 11 bases between.

This clonotype appeared a few times. Here the CDR3 DNA reads TGCAGTGCCGAGCCCAGTCCTGAAGCTTTCTTT. Protein product: CSAEPSPEAFF. The J gene is TRBJ1-1, the V gene TRBV20-1; D remains ambiguous. This CDR3 spans 11 amino acids. CDR1 and CDR2 from the germline V gene are DFQATT and SNEGSKA (reference sequence). Trimming took off 6 bases at V and 6 bases at J, with 11 bases between the two ends.

The DNA of the CDR3 is TGCGCCAGCAGCTCGAACGTTGGGGGCACTGAAGCTTTCTTT. As protein: CASSSNVGGTEAFF. The chain uses TRBV5-1 and TRBJ1-1, with D perhaps matching TRBD1 (5 bases). Deletions cut 3 bases from V and 4 bases from J, with 13 bases between. The V gene's germline CDR1 is SGHRS and CDR2 YFSETQ. The CDR3 contains 14 residues.

The chain uses TRBV12-3 or TRBV12-4 and TRBJ2-1; D ambiguous. Between the trimmed V and J ends, which lost 5 bases and 8 bases, there was a span of 7 bases. This CDR3 contains 11 residues. The CDR3 DNA reads TGTGCCAGCAGTATCTGGGATGAGCAGTTCTTC. Translated: CASSIWDEQFF.

V is TRBV25-1 and J is TRBJ2-7, with TRBD1 identical over 8 bases. CDR1 and CDR2 from the germline V gene are MGHDK and SYGVNS. J gave up 9 bases and V 3 bases, and 10 bases lay outside the gene matches. The CDR3 loop spans 14 amino acids. The CDR3 DNA reads as TGTGCCAGCAGTGACCCGGGACAGGCGAAATGGCAGTACTTC. This sequence encodes CASSDPGQAKWQYF.

CDR3 DNA: TGTGCCAGCAGTTTGGGGCAGGGAGAGGCCGGGGAGCTGTTTTTT. It translates to CASSLGQGEAGELFF. V and J are TRBV12-3 or TRBV12-4 and TRBJ2-2; D tentatively reads TRBD1 or TRBD2 (5 bases each). This CDR3 has 15 amino acids. V gave up 3 bases and J gave up 6 bases, with 14 bases separating them.

V is TRBV7-9 and J is TRBJ2-1; the D is unclear. Trimming removed 1 base from V and 8 bases from J, with 9 bases in between. The V gene's germline CDR1 is SEHNR and CDR2 FQNEAQ (reference sequence). CDR3 length: 13 residues. The CDR3 DNA reads TGTGCCAGCAGCTTAGTAGTAGGAGATGAGCAGTTCTTC. Amino acid sequence: CASSLVVGDEQFF.

The rearrangement joins TRBV20-1 to TRBJ1-5; TRBD1 agrees at 10 bases. This CDR3 spans 16 amino acids. Germline loops: CDR1 DFQATT, CDR2 SNEGSKA (reference sequence). The V gene end was trimmed by 3 bases and the J gene end by 2 bases; junction bases not matched to a gene: 7. CDR3 in amino acids: CSARPSGTGGNQPQHF. The CDR3 nucleotides read TGCAGTGCTAGGCCATCCGGGACAGGGGGCAATCAGCCCCAGCATTTT.

The chain carries TRBV27 and TRBJ2-2; 7 nucleotides align to TRBD1. CDR3 size: 15 residues. CDR1 and CDR2 (germline): MNHEY, SMNVEV (reference sequence). The V and J ends lost 8 bases and 1 base, in that order; junction bases with no gene match: 7. The CDR3 nucleotides read TGTGCCAGCTCCGTTTGGACAGGGAACACCGGGGAGCTGTTTTTT. It encodes CASSVWTGNTGELFF.

This rearrangement joins TRBV5-1 to TRBJ1-6; D is uncertain. CDR3 length: 15 amino acids. V was cut by 0 bases and J by 5 bases, with 9 bases left in between. The germline V gene encodes CDR1 SGHRS and CDR2 YFSETQ. The CDR3 spells CASSLEPRDNSPLHF. In nucleotides, the CDR3 is TGCGCCAGCAGCTTGGAACCTCGAGATAATTCACCCCTCCACTTT.

This clonotype was counted only a few times. The rearrangement uses TRBV27 and TRBJ2-3, with 10 bases fitting TRBD2. The CDR3 is made up of 16 amino acids. After removal of 2 bases from V and 1 base from J, the junction contained 3 bases not matched to a gene. Per the germline V gene, CDR1 is MNHEY and CDR2 is SMNVEV (reference sequence). CDR3 bases: TGTGCCAGCAGTTTACTAGGGACTAGCGGCACAGATACGCAGTATTTT. Residues: CASSLLGTSGTDTQYF.

This clonotype was detected a few times. The rearrangement uses TRBV6-5 and TRBJ1-1; weak D call: TRBD1 (6 bases). V lost 2 bases to trimming and J lost 1 base, with 14 bases between them. Germline CDR1 is MNHEY and CDR2 is SVGAGI. The CDR3 has 16 residues. The CDR3 spells CASSYAPGQPNTEAFF. The CDR3 DNA reads TGTGCCAGCAGTTACGCTCCAGGACAGCCGAACACTGAAGCTTTCTTT.

In this sample, this clonotype turned up a few times. The chain has TRBV11-2 and TRBJ1-4, with D possibly being TRBD1 (5 bases). Trimming shortened V by 0 bases and J by 7 bases, and 18 bases separated the two germline ends. CDR3 length: 17 amino acids. Per the germline V gene, CDR1 is SGHAT and CDR2 is FQNNGV. The CDR3 nucleotides read TGTGCCAGCAGCTTAGAGGCCCCCGGGGCGGGGAGTGAAAAACTGTTTTTT. Protein product: CASSLEAPGAGSEKLFF.

The sample holds a few counts of this clonotype. This chain connects TRBV7-2 to TRBJ1-2; D might be TRBD1 (6 bases). The CDR3 spans 14 residues. The germline gives CDR1 SGHTA, CDR2 FQGNSA. Trimming took 2 bases from V and 5 from J, leaving 12 bases between them. Here the CDR3 reads CASSLRGKQYGYTF. CDR3 in DNA: TGTGCCAGCAGCTTAAGGGGGAAACAATATGGCTACACCTTC.

The gene calls are TRBV11-2 and TRBJ2-1; 7 bases agree with TRBD1. CDR1 and CDR2 from the germline V gene are SGHAT and FQNNGV. The CDR3 has 17 residues. J lost 2 bases, V lost 5 bases, and 12 bases had no gene match. CDR3 in DNA: TGTGCCAGCAGCGTACTACAGGGGCCCTCCCCCTACAATGAGCAGTTCTTC. Amino acids: CASSVLQGPSPYNEQFF.

This clonotype appeared a few times. The CDR3 region is CASSAGPAGTYEQYV. The CDR3 nucleotides read TGTGCCAGCTCGGCCGGGCCAGCGGGAACCTACGAGCAGTACGTC. The rearrangement joins TRBV27 to TRBJ2-7, with 7 bases identical to TRBD2. Trimming took 8 bases from V and 2 from J; bases not matched to a gene: 12. Per germline, CDR1 MNHEY and CDR2 SMNVEV (reference sequence). The CDR3 is 15 residues long.

The chain joins TRBV5-1 to TRBJ1-1; 9 bases are shared with TRBD1. The CDR3 extends over 15 amino acids. Germline assignment: CDR1 SGHRS and CDR2 YFSETQ. Trimming took 4 bases from V and 3 from J; bases not matched to a gene: 7. The CDR3 is CASSPSTGGDTEAFF. Here the CDR3 DNA reads TGCGCCAGCAGCCCGTCGACAGGGGGGGACACTGAAGCTTTCTTT.

This chain joins TRBV7-9 and TRBJ1-2; maybe TRBD1 (5 bases). The germline V and J ends were trimmed by 1 base and 5 bases, with 17 bases remaining between them. The V gene's germline CDR1 is SEHNR and CDR2 FQNEAQ (reference sequence). The CDR3 totals 16 residues. The CDR3 DNA is TGTGCCAGCAGCTTAGAGTTTGGGGGGATCCGTTATGGCTACACCTTC. Amino acid sequence: CASSLEFGGIRYGYTF.

This clonotype showed up just a few times. CDR3 in DNA: TGCGCCAGCAGCTCCATAGGACCCTACAATGAGCAGTTCTTC. Encoded protein: CASSSIGPYNEQFF. This chain joins TRBV5-1 and TRBJ2-1; unclear D gene. This CDR3 comprises 14 residues. Germline CDR1 and CDR2: SGHRS and YFSETQ. V gave up 3 bases and J gave up 2 bases, with 9 bases separating them.

This clonotype appeared a few times. V usage is TRBV20-1 and J usage is TRBJ2-5; D call uncertain. This CDR3 comprises 12 residues. V lost 2 bases, J lost 4 bases, and 8 bases lay in between. CDR1 and CDR2 from the germline V gene are DFQATT and SNEGSKA (reference sequence). DNA for the CDR3: TGCAGTGCTAGAAGAACCCCAGAGACCCAGTACTTC. Protein product: CSARRTPETQYF.

This clonotype was seen repeatedly, ten times or more. The rearrangement uses TRBV19 and TRBJ1-5, with D unclear. With 3 bases removed from V and 3 bases from J, the gap between germline ends came to 6 bases. This CDR3 has 13 residues. Germline assignment: CDR1 LNHDA and CDR2 SQIVND (reference sequence). CDR3 nucleotides: TGTGCCAGTAGTATCGGAAACAATCAGCCCCAGCATTTT. Amino acid sequence: CASSIGNNQPQHF. Drawing the rest from reference TRBV19 and TRBJ1-5, the complete variable domain is DGGITQSPKYLFRKEGQNVTLSCEQNLNHDAMYWYRQDPGQGLRLIYYSQIVNDFQKGDIAEGYSVSREKKESFPLTVTSAQKNPTAFYLCASSIGNNQPQHFGDGTRLSIL.